This T cell receptor beta chain was sequenced during a study of shared clonotypes between healthy human individuals. Turning to the study itself: Researchers assigned three CD4 naive, three CD4 memory, two CD8 naive and one CD8 memory plate to each donor.

The CDR3 covers 19 residues. The V gene's germline CDR1 is SGHRS and CDR2 YFSETQ. Trimming pared 0 bases from V and 4 bases from J, leaving 25 bases between. Original processing notes: Junction-only sequences produced by ImmunoSEQ had no quality scores, so filtering differed. The repertoire was sequenced with immunoSEQ multiplex PCR; TCRdb's copy has only in-frame clones and lacks some. Clone size and the V and J calls come from that table; the DNA yielded D and trimming. The sample has about 670,000 clones, around 72% seen once. As regards this clone: Its antigen is unknown.

Notes on the study in general: A limitation of the genetic and exposure-history diversity represented arose from few donors. Naive subsets generally exceeded memory subsets in estimated richness.

The V gene is TRBV5-1, the J gene TRBJ1-2; D might be TRBD1 (6 bases). The TCR originated in a woman in her thirties in good health. Sequenced material: memory CD4+ T cells sorted from blood. Subset here: CD45RA-negative fraction. CDR3: CASSLVGGAVQGRVYGYTF. The CDR3 nucleotides are TGCGCCAGCAGCTTGGTTGGGGGTGCAGTACAGGGACGGGTCTATGGCTACACCTTC.